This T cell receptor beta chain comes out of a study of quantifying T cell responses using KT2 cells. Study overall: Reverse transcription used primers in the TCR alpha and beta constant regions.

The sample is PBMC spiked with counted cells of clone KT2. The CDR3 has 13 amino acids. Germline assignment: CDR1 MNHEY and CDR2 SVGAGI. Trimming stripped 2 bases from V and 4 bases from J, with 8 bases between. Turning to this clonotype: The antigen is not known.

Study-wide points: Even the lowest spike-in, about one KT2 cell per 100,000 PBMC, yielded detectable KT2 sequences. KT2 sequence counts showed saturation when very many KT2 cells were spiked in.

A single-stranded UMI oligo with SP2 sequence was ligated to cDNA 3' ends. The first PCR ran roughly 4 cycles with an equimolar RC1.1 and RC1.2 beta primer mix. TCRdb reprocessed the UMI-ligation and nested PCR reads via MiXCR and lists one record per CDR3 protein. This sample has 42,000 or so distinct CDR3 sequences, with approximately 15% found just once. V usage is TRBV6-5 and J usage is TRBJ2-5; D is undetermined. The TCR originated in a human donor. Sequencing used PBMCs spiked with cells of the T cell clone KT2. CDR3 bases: TGTGCCAGCAGTTACAAGTCGGGAGAGACCCAGTACTTC. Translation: CASSYKSGETQYF.